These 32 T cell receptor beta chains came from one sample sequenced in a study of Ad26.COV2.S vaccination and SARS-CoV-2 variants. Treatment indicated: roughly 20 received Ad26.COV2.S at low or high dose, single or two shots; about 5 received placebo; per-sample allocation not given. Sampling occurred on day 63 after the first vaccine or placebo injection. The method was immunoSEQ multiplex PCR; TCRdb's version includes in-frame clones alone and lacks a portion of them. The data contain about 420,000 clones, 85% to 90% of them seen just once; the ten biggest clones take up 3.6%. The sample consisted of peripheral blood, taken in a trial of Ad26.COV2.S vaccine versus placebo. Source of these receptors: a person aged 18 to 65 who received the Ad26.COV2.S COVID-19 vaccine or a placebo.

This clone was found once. The DNA of the CDR3 is TGTGCCAGCAGTTTATCCAGGGGGCGGGTCACTGAAGCTTTCTTT. Translating gives CASSLSRGRVTEAFF. The rearrangement joins TRBV27 to TRBJ1-1; 8 nucleotides match TRBD1. V lost 0 bases to trimming and J lost 4 bases; unmatched junction nucleotides: 4. The CDR3 length is 15 residues. Germline V lookup: CDR1 MNHEY, CDR2 SMNVEV (reference sequence).

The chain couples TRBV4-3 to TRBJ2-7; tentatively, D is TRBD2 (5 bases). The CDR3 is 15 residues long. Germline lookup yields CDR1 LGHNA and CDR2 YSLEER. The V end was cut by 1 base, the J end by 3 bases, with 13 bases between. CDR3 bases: TGCGCCAGCAGCCAAGGAGAGGGTCTTTACTACGAGCAGTACTTC. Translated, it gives CASSQGEGLYYEQYF.

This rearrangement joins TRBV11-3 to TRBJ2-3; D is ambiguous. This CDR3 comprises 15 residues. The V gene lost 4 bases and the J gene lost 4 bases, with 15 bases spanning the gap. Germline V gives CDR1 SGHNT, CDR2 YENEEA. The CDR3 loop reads CASSSNGLGSDTQYF. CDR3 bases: TGTGCCAGCAGCTCGAACGGGCTAGGTTCAGATACGCAGTATTTT.

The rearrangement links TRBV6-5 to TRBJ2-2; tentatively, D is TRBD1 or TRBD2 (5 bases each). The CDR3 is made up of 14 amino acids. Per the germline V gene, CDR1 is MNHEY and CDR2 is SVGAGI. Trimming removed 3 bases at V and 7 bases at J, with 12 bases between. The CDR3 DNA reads TGTGCCAGCAGTTATGAGGGGACGGGCGGGGAGCTGTTTTTT. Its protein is CASSYEGTGGELFF.

The CDR3 loop is CASSYNRGSEQYF. In DNA, the CDR3 is TGTGCCAGCAGTTATAACAGGGGAAGCGAGCAGTACTTC. This chain links TRBV6-5 with TRBJ2-7; 7 positions match TRBD1. Germline assignment: CDR1 MNHEY and CDR2 SVGAGI. Trimming took 3 bases from V and 6 from J; bases not matched to a gene: 5. The CDR3 is made up of 13 amino acids.

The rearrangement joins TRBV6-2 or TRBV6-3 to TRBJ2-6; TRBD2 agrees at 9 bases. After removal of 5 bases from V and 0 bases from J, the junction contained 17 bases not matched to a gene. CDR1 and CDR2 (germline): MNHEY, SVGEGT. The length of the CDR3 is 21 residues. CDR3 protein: CASSTSRLGAGGRSGANVLTF. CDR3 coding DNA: TGTGCCAGCAGTACCTCACGGCTGGGAGCGGGGGGCCGCTCTGGGGCCAACGTCCTGACTTTC.

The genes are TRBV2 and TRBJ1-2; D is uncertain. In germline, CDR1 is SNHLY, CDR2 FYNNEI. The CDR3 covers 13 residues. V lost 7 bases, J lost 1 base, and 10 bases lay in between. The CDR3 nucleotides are TGTGCCAGCAACATAGGCGGTAACTATGGCTACACCTTC. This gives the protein CASNIGGNYGYTF.

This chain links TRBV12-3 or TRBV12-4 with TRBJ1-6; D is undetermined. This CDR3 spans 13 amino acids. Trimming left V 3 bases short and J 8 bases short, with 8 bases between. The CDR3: CASSFGEDSPLHF. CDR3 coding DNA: TGTGCCAGCAGTTTCGGGGAAGATTCACCCCTCCACTTT.

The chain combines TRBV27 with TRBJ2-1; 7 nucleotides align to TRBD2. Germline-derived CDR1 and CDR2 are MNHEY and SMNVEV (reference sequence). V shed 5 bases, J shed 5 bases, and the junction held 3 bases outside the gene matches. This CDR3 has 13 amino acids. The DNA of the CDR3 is TGTGCCAGCAGTAGGGGACTAAACAATGAGCAGTTCTTC. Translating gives CASSRGLNNEQFF.

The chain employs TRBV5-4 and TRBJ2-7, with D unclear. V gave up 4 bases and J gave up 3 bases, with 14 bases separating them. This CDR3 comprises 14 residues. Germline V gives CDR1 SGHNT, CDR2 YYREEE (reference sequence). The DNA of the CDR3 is TGTGCCAGCAGCCAACCCGCCCGAAGCTACGAGCAGTACTTC. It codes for CASSQPARSYEQYF.

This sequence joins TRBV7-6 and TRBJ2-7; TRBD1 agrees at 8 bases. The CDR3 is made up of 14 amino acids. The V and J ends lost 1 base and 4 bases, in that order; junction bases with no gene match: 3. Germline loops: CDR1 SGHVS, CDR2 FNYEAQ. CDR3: CASSLGTGTYEQYF. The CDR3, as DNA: TGTGCCAGCAGCTTAGGGACAGGGACGTACGAGCAGTACTTC. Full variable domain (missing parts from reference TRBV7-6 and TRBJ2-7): GAGVSQSPRYKVTKRGQDVALRCDPISGHVSLYWYRQALGQGPEFLTYFNYEAQQDKSGLPNDRFSAERPEGSISTLTIQRTEQRDSAMYRCASSLGTGTYEQYFGPGTRLTVT.

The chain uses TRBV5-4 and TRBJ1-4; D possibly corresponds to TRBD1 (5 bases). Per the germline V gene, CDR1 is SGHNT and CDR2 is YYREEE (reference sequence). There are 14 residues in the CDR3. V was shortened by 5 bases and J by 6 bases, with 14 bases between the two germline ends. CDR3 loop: CASRPGTGYEKLFF. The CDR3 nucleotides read TGTGCCAGCAGACCCGGGACCGGGTATGAAAAACTGTTTTTT.

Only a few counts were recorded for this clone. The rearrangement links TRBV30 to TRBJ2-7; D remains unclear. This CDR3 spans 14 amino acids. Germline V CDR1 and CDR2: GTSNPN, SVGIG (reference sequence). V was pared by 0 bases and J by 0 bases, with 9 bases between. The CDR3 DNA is TGTGCCTGGAGTGTACGCTTCAACTCCTACGAGCAGTACTTC. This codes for CAWSVRFNSYEQYF.

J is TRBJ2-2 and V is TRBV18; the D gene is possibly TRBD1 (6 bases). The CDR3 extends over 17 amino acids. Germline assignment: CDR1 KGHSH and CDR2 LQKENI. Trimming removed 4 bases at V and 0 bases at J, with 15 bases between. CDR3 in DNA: TGTGCCAGCTCACAAAGACAGGACCCCGCGAACACCGGGGAGCTGTTTTTT. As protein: CASSQRQDPANTGELFF. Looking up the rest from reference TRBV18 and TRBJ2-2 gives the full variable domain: NAGVMQNPRHLVRRRGQEARLRCSPMKGHSHVYWYRQLPEEGLKFMVYLQKENIIDESGMPKERFSAEFPKEGPSILRIQQVVRGDSAAYFCASSQRQDPANTGELFFGEGSRLTVL.

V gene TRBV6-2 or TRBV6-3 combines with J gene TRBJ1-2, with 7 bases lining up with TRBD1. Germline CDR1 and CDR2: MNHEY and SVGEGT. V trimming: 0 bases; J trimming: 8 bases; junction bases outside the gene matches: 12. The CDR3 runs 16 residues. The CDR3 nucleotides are TGTGCCAGCAGTTACTCCCGGGACAGCTATGCAGAGGGCTACACCTTC. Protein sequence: CASSYSRDSYAEGYTF.

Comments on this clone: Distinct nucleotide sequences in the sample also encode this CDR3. CDR3 in DNA: TGCGCCAGCAGCCTTGACAGGGGCGAGCAGTACTTC. The encoded protein is CASSLDRGEQYF. The chain joins TRBV5-1 to TRBJ2-7; 8 bases fit TRBD1. Germline V gene data show CDR1 as SGHRS and CDR2 as YFSETQ. This CDR3 region has 12 residues. V was pared by 4 bases and J by 6 bases, with 3 bases of the junction left unmatched.

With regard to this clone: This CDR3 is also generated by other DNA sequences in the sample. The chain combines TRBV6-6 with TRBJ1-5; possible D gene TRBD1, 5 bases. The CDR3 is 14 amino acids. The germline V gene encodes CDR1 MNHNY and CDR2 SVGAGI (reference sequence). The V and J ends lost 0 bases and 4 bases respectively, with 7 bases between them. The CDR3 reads CASSYSGGNQPQHF. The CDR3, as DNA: TGTGCCAGCAGTTACTCGGGGGGGAATCAGCCCCAGCATTTT.

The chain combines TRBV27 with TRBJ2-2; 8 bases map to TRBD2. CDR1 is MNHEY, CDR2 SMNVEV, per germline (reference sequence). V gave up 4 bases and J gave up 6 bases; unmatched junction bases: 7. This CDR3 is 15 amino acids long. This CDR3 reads CASSYGLALAGELFF. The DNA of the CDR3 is TGTGCCAGCAGTTACGGACTAGCTCTGGCCGGGGAGCTGTTTTTT.

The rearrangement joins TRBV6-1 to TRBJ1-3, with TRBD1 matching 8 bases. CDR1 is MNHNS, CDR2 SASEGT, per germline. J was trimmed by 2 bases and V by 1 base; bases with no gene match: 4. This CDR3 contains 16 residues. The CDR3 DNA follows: TGTGCCAGCAGTGAAGTGACAGGGGTTACTGGAAACACCATATATTTT. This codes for CASSEVTGVTGNTIYF.

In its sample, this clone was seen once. The CDR3 DNA sequence: TGTGCCAGCACCCTACAGGGGACAGATACGCAGTATTTT. The encoded protein is CASTLQGTDTQYF. This chain joins TRBV6-5 and TRBJ2-3; 7 positions match TRBD1. This CDR3 has 13 amino acids. Germline CDR1 and CDR2: MNHEY and SVGAGI. Trimming cost V 7 bases and J 3 bases; bases outside gene matches: 4.

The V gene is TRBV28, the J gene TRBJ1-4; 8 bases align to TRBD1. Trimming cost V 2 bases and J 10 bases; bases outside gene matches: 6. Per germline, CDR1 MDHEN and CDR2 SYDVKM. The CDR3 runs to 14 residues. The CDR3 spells CASSLARGQVKLFF. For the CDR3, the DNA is TGTGCCAGCAGTTTAGCCAGGGGGCAAGTAAAACTGTTTTTT.

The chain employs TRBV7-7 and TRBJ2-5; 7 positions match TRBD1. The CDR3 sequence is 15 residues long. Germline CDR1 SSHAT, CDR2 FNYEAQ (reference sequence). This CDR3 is CATRVGDRDQETQYF. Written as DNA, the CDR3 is TGTGCTACCCGAGTAGGGGACAGAGACCAAGAGACCCAGTACTTC.

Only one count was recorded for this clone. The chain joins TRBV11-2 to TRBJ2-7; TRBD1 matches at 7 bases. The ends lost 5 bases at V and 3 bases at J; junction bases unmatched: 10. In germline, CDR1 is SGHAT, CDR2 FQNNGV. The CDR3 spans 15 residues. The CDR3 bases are TGTGCCAGCAGCCCGCGCCAGGGGGTCGTCTACGAGCAGTACTTC. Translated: CASSPRQGVVYEQYF.

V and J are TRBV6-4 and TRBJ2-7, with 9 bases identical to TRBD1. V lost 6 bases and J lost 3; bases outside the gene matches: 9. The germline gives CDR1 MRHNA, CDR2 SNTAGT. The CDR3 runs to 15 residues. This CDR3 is CASSDGLDRGYEQYF. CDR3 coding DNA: TGTGCCAGCAGCGACGGATTGGACAGGGGCTACGAGCAGTACTTC.

In DNA, the CDR3 is TGTGCCAGCAGCTCCCCAAGAACTGGAGGTAGCACAGATACGCAGTATTTT. Translated, it gives CASSSPRTGGSTDTQYF. The chain has TRBV9 and TRBJ2-3, with D maybe TRBD2 (5 bases). This CDR3 has 17 residues. Germline V gene sequence: CDR1 SGDLS, CDR2 YYNGEE. V lost 4 bases to trimming and J lost 0 bases, with 18 bases between them. Full variable domain (remainder filled in from reference TRBV9 and TRBJ2-3): DSGVTQTPKHLITATGQRVTLRCSPRSGDLSVYWYQQSLDQGLQFLIQYYNGEERAKGNILERFSAQQFPDLHSELNLSSLELGDSALYFCASSSPRTGGSTDTQYFGPGTRLTVL.

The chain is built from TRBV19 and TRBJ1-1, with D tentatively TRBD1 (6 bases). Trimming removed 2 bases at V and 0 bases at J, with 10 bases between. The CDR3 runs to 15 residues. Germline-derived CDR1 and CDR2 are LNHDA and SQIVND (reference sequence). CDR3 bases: TGTGCCAGTAGTATAATGAAGGGGGTGAACACTGAAGCTTTCTTT. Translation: CASSIMKGVNTEAFF.

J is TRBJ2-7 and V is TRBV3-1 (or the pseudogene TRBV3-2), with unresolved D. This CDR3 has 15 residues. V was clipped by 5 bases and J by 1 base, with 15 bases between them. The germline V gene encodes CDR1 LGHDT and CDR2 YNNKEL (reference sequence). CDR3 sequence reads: CASSASPGLSYEQYF. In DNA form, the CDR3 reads TGTGCCAGCAGCGCCAGTCCCGGCCTATCCTACGAGCAGTACTTC.

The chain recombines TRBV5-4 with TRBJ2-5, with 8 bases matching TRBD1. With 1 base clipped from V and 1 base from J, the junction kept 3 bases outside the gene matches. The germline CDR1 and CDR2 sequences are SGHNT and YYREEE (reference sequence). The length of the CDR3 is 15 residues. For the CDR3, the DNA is TGTGCCAGCAGCTTGTCTACAGGGGGCCAAGAGACCCAGTACTTC. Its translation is CASSLSTGGQETQYF. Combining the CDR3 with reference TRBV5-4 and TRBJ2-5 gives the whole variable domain ETGVTQSPTHLIKTRGQQVTLRCSSQSGHNTVSWYQQALGQGPQFIFQYYREEENGRGNFPPRFSGLQFPNYSSELNVNALELDDSALYLCASSLSTGGQETQYFGPGTRLLVL.

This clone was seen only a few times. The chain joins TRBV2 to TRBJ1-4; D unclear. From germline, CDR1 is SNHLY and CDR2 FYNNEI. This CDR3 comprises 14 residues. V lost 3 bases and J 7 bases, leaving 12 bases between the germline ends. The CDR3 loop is CASSESLVSEKLFF. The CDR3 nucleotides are TGTGCCAGCAGTGAGTCGCTTGTCAGTGAAAAACTGTTTTTT. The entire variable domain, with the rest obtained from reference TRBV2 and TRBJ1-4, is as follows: EPEVTQTPSHQVTQMGQEVILRCVPISNHLYFYWYRQILGQKVEFLVSFYNNEISEKSEIFDDQFSVERPDGSNFTLKIRSTKLEDSAMYFCASSESLVSEKLFFGSGTQLSVL.

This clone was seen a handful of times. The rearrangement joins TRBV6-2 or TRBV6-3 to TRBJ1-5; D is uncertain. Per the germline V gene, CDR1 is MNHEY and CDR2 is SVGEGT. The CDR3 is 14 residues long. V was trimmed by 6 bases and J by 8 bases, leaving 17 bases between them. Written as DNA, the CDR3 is TGTGCCAGCAGCCTACCCCCTCCAGTTGAGCCCCAGCATTTT. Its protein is CASSLPPPVEPQHF.

CDR3 DNA sequence: TGTGCCAGTAGTGGCCGGGCTTACTACTACACCGGGGAGCTGTTTTTT. It yields the protein CASSGRAYYYTGELFF. The rearrangement uses TRBV19 and TRBJ2-2; no clear D. The CDR3 length is 16 residues. V gave up 5 bases and J gave up 3 bases, with 16 bases separating them. CDR1 is LNHDA, CDR2 SQIVND, per germline (reference sequence).

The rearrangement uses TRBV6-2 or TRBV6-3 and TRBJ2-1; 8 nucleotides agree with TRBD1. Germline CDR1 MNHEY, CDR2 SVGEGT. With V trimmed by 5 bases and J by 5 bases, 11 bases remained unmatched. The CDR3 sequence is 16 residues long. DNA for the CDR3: TGTGCCAGCAGTACCCTTGGACAGGGAATTAACAATGAGCAGTTCTTC. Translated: CASSTLGQGINNEQFF.